This T cell receptor (beta chain) was captured in a study of cytomegalovirus exposure and HLA in healthy donors. This PCR relied on a set of 60 Vbeta primers and 13 Jbeta primers. The assay was immunoSEQ multiplex PCR, and TCRdb's table has in-frame clones only and misses some. The sample shows about 150,000 clones, approximately 80% of them seen only once. Worth noting for this clone: The antigen remains undetermined.

General observations from the study: TCR sequences were mostly rare, though some public TCRs occurred in many donors.

The ends lost 8 bases at V and 8 bases at J; junction bases unmatched: 13. Germline V gives CDR1 SGHTA, CDR2 FQGNSA. This CDR3 is 15 amino acids long. J is TRBJ2-1 and V is TRBV7-2, with TRBD2 matching over 9 bases. Sequences were obtained from PBMCs. This TCR derives from a man aged 45-65 years in good health and CMV-seropositive. Here the CDR3 reads CASHYSGSLGHEQFF. DNA of the CDR3: TGTGCCAGCCACTATAGCGGGAGCCTTGGGCATGAGCAGTTCTTC.